This T cell receptor (beta chain) was documented in a study of neoadjuvant nivolumab and ipilimumab in lung cancer. Here immunoSEQ multiplex PCR was the method, and the copy in TCRdb shows in-frame clones only, minus some. The sample has tens of thousands of clones, around nine tenths seen once. The sequences come from peripheral blood, collected after neoadjuvant nivolumab, alone or with ipilimumab, at or shortly before surgery. The receptor's source is an adult with non-small cell lung cancer.

The CDR3 here is CASSQVVQVLGNTEAFF. Here the CDR3 DNA reads TGCGCCAGCAGCCAAGTCGTTCAGGTGCTAGGGAACACTGAAGCTTTCTTT. The chain uses TRBV4-1 and TRBJ1-1; D ambiguous. Trimming left V 1 base short and J 1 base short, with 16 bases between. The germline CDR1 and CDR2 sequences are MGHRA and YSYEKL. The CDR3 sequence is 17 residues long.